This entry lists 6 T cell receptor beta chains sequenced from one sample in a study of OX40 agonist ivuxolimab in advanced cancers. Libraries were prepared by immunoSEQ multiplex PCR; TCRdb keeps only in-frame clonotypes and omits some of them. Of about 100,000 clones in the sample, more than 85% were seen once. The input for sequencing was CD4+ or CD8+ T cells sorted from blood, taken in a trial of the OX40 agonist ivuxolimab. The source is an adult with an advanced solid tumor such as melanoma, head and neck, liver or kidney cancer.

The CDR3 sequence is CASSQSGRGRFQETQYF. The CDR3 region has the DNA TGCGCCAGCAGTCAATCGGGCAGGGGGCGATTTCAAGAGACCCAGTACTTC. The chain couples TRBV23-1 to TRBJ2-5; 8 bases are shared with TRBD1. TRBV23-1 is marked as an open reading frame, function uncertain. V gave up 0 bases and J gave up 2 bases; unmatched junction bases: 8. The CDR3 extends over 17 amino acids.

J is TRBJ2-7 and V is TRBV6-5; TRBD2 aligns across 9 bases. V shed 0 bases, J shed 5 bases, and the junction held 8 bases outside the gene matches. Germline CDR1 MNHEY, CDR2 SVGAGI. The CDR3 consists of 16 residues. CDR3 bases: TGTGCCAGCAGTTACTCGTTTTCTAGCGGGACGGACGAGCAGTACTTC. Amino acids: CASSYSFSSGTDEQYF.

In this sample, this clone turned up once. J is TRBJ2-7 and V is TRBV7-9; TRBD2 matches 7 bases. Looked up from germline, CDR1 is SEHNR and CDR2 is FQNEAQ (reference sequence). The V and J ends lost 0 bases and 9 bases, in that order; junction bases with no gene match: 20. CDR3 length: 18 residues. The CDR3 loop is CASSLAGGASSPYVVQYF. CDR3 bases: TGTGCCAGCAGCTTAGCGGGAGGGGCCTCCTCCCCCTACGTGGTGCAGTACTTC.

This rearrangement joins TRBV28 to TRBJ2-5, with D hard to call. Germline V gene data show CDR1 as MDHEN and CDR2 as SYDVKM. V shed 4 bases and J shed 5 bases, with 11 bases lying between them. The CDR3 contains 13 residues. The CDR3 loop reads CASSSYMGETQYF. In nucleotides, the CDR3 is TGTGCCAGCAGTTCTTATATGGGGGAGACCCAGTACTTC.

The rearrangement joins TRBV6-5 to TRBJ2-3; D might be TRBD1 (6 bases). The germline V gene encodes CDR1 MNHEY and CDR2 SVGAGI. The ends were cut back, 4 bases at V and 2 bases at J, with 10 bases in the middle. This CDR3 has 14 amino acids. The CDR3 coding sequence is TGTGCCAGCAGTTTGGGGACAAACACAGATACGCAGTATTTT. Protein: CASSLGTNTDTQYF.

CDR3 region: CASSSGQVRGEQFF. The CDR3 coding sequence is TGTGCCAGCAGCTCGGGACAGGTCAGAGGTGAGCAGTTCTTC. The V and J genes are TRBV5-4 and TRBJ2-1, with 8 bases matching TRBD1. The CDR3 is 14 residues long. V lost 3 bases to trimming and J lost 9 bases; unmatched junction nucleotides: 8. Germline assignment: CDR1 SGHNT and CDR2 YYREEE (reference sequence). Full variable domain (missing parts from reference TRBV5-4 and TRBJ2-1): ETGVTQSPTHLIKTRGQQVTLRCSSQSGHNTVSWYQQALGQGPQFIFQYYREEENGRGNFPPRFSGLQFPNYSSELNVNALELDDSALYLCASSSGQVRGEQFFGPGTRLTVL.